One sample yielded the 14 T cell receptor beta chains listed below, sequenced in a study of blood T cell repertoires in COVID-19 (dated by TCRdb to 2018 to 2021). The library was produced with the immunoSEQ multiplex PCR assay. Sourced from immuneACCESS, this table was stored by TCRdb with only in-frame sequences that have V and J called. A share of the clones is absent; for the studies checked, an unresolved V gene accounts for under half, and the remainder has no known explanation. This sample holds 150,000 to 200,000 clones; roughly nine tenths were observed only once. The ten largest clonotypes hold less than 1.5% of the sample. The material sequenced was PBMCs or T cells enriched from blood (not recorded which). The receptors come from a human donor with acute COVID-19. The donor label of this sample is uncertain.

This sequence joins TRBV6-5 and TRBJ2-5, with D possibly TRBD1 on 5 matching bases. The CDR3 is 12 amino acids. Germline CDR1 MNHEY, CDR2 SVGAGI. The V end lost 6 bases, the J end lost 5 bases, and 10 bases lay between the germline ends. CDR3 DNA: TGTGCCAGCAGGGGCCCAGGGGAGACCCAGTACTTC. The encoded protein is CASRGPGETQYF.

The CDR3 coding sequence is TGTGCCAGCAGTGACGGGACAGCTCCTGGCTATGGCTACACCTTC. Encoded protein: CASSDGTAPGYGYTF. This rearrangement joins TRBV25-1 to TRBJ1-2, with 7 nucleotides matching TRBD1. The germline V gene has CDR1 MGHDK and CDR2 SYGVNS. The CDR3 covers 15 residues. The junction had 8 bases not matched to a gene; V was cut back by 3 bases and J by 4 bases.

The V call is TRBV2, the J call TRBJ2-3, with TRBD2 identical over 12 bases. CDR3 length equals 17 residues. The germline CDR1 and CDR2 sequences are SNHLY and FYNNEI. With 3 bases clipped from V and 1 base from J, the junction kept 5 bases outside the gene matches. CDR3 in amino acids: CASSESLAGGGTDTQYF. In DNA, the CDR3 is TGTGCCAGCAGTGAGAGTCTAGCGGGGGGGGGCACAGATACGCAGTATTTT.

This clone was counted a few times. The chain carries TRBV11-2 and TRBJ2-3; 10 positions match TRBD2. The germline gives CDR1 SGHAT, CDR2 FQNNGV. V lost 5 bases and J lost 4; bases outside the gene matches: 15. The CDR3 extends over 18 amino acids. CDR3: CASSGYSGGAGPADTQYF. The CDR3 DNA reads as TGTGCCAGCAGCGGGTACAGCGGGGGGGCCGGTCCGGCAGATACGCAGTATTTT.

The chain uses TRBV7-9 and TRBJ2-7; no clear D. The CDR3 contains 16 residues. The germline gives CDR1 SEHNR, CDR2 FQNEAQ (reference sequence). Trimming shortened V by 1 base and J by 0 bases, and 13 bases separated the two germline ends. The CDR3 loop reads CASSLGAGISSYEQYF. Here the CDR3 DNA reads TGTGCCAGCAGCTTAGGGGCAGGAATTAGCTCCTACGAGCAGTACTTC.

J is TRBJ1-1 and V is TRBV9; a possible D gene is TRBD1 (6 bases). The CDR3 contains 14 residues. With 5 bases removed from V and 4 bases from J, the gap between germline ends came to 15 bases. Germline CDR1 is SGDLS and CDR2 is YYNGEE. The CDR3 spells CASRRDLGGTEAFF. The CDR3 coding sequence is TGTGCCAGCAGGAGGGATTTAGGGGGCACTGAAGCTTTCTTT.

The chain carries TRBV30 and TRBJ2-1, with 11 bases fitting TRBD2. The germline CDR1 and CDR2 sequences are GTSNPN and SVGIG (reference sequence). The CDR3 spans 20 residues. The J segment lost 2 bases and the V segment lost 2 bases, leaving 17 bases of the junction unmatched. The CDR3 DNA reads as TGTGCCTGGAGTATACGACTTCGGCTAGCGGGGGGTCCCCCCTACAATGAGCAGTTCTTC. It yields the protein CAWSIRLRLAGGPPYNEQFF.

The chain couples TRBV19 to TRBJ1-2, with unresolved D. Germline lookup yields CDR1 LNHDA and CDR2 SQIVND (reference sequence). Trimming stripped 4 bases from V and 3 bases from J, with 9 bases between. This CDR3 is built from 13 residues. The DNA of the CDR3 is TGTGCCAGTAGTAGTCGGGGAGACTATGGCTACACCTTC. Residues: CASSSRGDYGYTF.

The rearrangement joins TRBV27 to TRBJ2-7; 12 bases are shared with TRBD1. This CDR3 contains 19 residues. Germline V gene sequence: CDR1 MNHEY, CDR2 SMNVEV (reference sequence). Trimming took 0 bases from V and 3 from J; bases not matched to a gene: 12. The DNA of the CDR3 is TGTGCCAGCAGTTTATCAAAACCCCCCCGGGACAGGGGGCTCTACGAGCAGTACTTC. Translation gives CASSLSKPPRDRGLYEQYF.

In this sample, this clone turned up a few times. This chain joins TRBV7-3 and TRBJ2-3; 9 bases are a match to TRBD2. The CDR3 contains 15 residues. CDR1 is SGHTA and CDR2 is FQGTGA in the germline V gene. With 2 bases clipped from V and 4 bases from J, the junction kept 4 bases outside the gene matches. The CDR3 is CASSLGTSLADTQYF. DNA of the CDR3: TGTGCCAGCAGCTTAGGGACTAGCCTCGCAGATACGCAGTATTTT.

The genes are TRBV4-2 and TRBJ2-4; TRBD2 agrees at 9 bases. V lost 0 bases and J lost 5; bases outside the gene matches: 8. Per the germline V gene, CDR1 is LGHNA and CDR2 is YNFKEQ. The CDR3 extends over 17 amino acids. The CDR3 bases are TGTGCCAGCAGCCAAGATCAGGGCGGGGGGGCCGAAAACATTCAGTACTTC. Encoded protein: CASSQDQGGGAENIQYF.

The chain joins TRBV4-3 to TRBJ1-5, with D perhaps matching TRBD1 (5 bases). The germline V gene has CDR1 LGHNA and CDR2 YSLEER. V lost 0 bases and J lost 7, with 13 bases in between. The CDR3 runs to 15 residues. The CDR3 coding sequence is TGCGCCAGCAGCCAAGATACCAGGGCGGACCAGCCCCAGCATTTT. Encoded protein: CASSQDTRADQPQHF.

The chain employs TRBV6-2 or TRBV6-3 and TRBJ2-6; TRBD1 aligns across 11 bases. The CDR3 runs to 19 residues. With 5 bases clipped from V and 1 base from J, the junction kept 10 bases outside the gene matches. Germline CDR1 is MNHEY and CDR2 is SVGEGT. CDR3 loop: CASSAPGTGGISGANVLTF. The CDR3 nucleotides are TGTGCCAGCAGTGCCCCAGGGACAGGGGGTATTTCTGGGGCCAACGTCCTGACTTTC.

The rearrangement links TRBV10-2 to TRBJ1-5; 7 bases line up with TRBD1. Germline-derived CDR1 and CDR2 are WSHSY and SAAADI. Trimming at V came to 2 bases and at J to 7 bases, leaving 8 bases not matched to a gene. The CDR3 loop spans 15 amino acids. The CDR3 sequence is CASSEGQVAGQPQHF. CDR3 DNA: TGCGCCAGCAGTGAGGGACAGGTGGCTGGACAGCCCCAGCATTTT.